A single sample gave rise to the 31 T cell receptor beta chains below, sequenced in a study of blood T cell repertoires in COVID-19. TCRdb's copy holds only in-frame clones and misses some; the assay was immunoSEQ multiplex PCR. This table holds fewer than 300,000 clones, roughly nine tenths found once. Sequencing was carried out using peripheral blood. The receptors shown here come from a woman in her twenties or thirties with COVID-19, enrolled during active disease.

The J gene is TRBJ1-3, the V gene TRBV5-8, with 8 bases matching TRBD1. The junction had 5 bases not matched to a gene; V was cut back by 5 bases and J by 4 bases. The CDR3 covers 14 residues. The germline gives CDR1 SGHTS, CDR2 YDEGEE. In nucleotides, the CDR3 is TGTGCCAGCAGAATGACAGGGGTCGGAAACACCATATATTTT. Its protein is CASRMTGVGNTIYF.

The chain carries TRBV7-5 and TRBJ2-2; whether TRBD2, the table's D call, matches the DNA was not checked. TRBV7-5 is termed a pseudogene. The CDR3 runs 19 residues. This chain's CDR3 is CVRSLAGQYPSGIGGELFF. CDR3 bases: TGTGTCAGAAGCTTAGCGGGACAGTATCCTAGCGGGATCGGCGGGGAGCTGTTTTTT.

The chain has TRBV18 and TRBJ2-1; D is undetermined. The V and J ends lost 6 bases and 0 bases respectively, with 12 bases between them. There are 15 residues in the CDR3. Germline V gene sequence: CDR1 KGHSH, CDR2 LQKENI. In DNA, the CDR3 is TGTGCCAGCTCGTTGGTGACAACCTCCTACAATGAGCAGTTCTTC. It codes for CASSLVTTSYNEQFF.

The rearrangement uses TRBV11-2 and TRBJ1-1, with D uncertain. The germline gives CDR1 SGHAT, CDR2 FQNNGV. V lost 1 base, J lost 2 bases, and 8 bases lay in between. The CDR3 extends over 14 amino acids. CDR3 amino acids: CASSLGRVNTEAFF. DNA for the CDR3: TGTGCCAGCAGCTTAGGGAGGGTAAACACTGAAGCTTTCTTT.

The V gene is TRBV7-9, the J gene TRBJ2-1; D is unresolved. V gave up 1 base and J gave up 12 bases, with 7 bases separating them. CDR3 size: 11 residues. CDR1 is SEHNR and CDR2 is FQNEAQ in the germline V gene (reference sequence). The CDR3 spells CASSLDLRQFF. DNA of the CDR3: TGTGCCAGCAGCTTAGATTTGCGGCAGTTCTTC.

The rearrangement links TRBV28 to TRBJ2-7; 8 bases align to TRBD2. The CDR3 loop spans 16 amino acids. V was clipped by 1 base and J by 0 bases; unmatched bases: 5. Per the germline V gene, CDR1 is MDHEN and CDR2 is SYDVKM. The CDR3: CASSLLIAGSSYEQYF. CDR3 nucleotide sequence: TGTGCCAGCAGTTTATTGATAGCGGGATCCTCCTACGAGCAGTACTTC. Complete variable domain (other parts from reference TRBV28 and TRBJ2-7): DVKVTQSSRYLVKRTGEKVFLECVQDMDHENMFWYRQDPGLGLRLIYFSYDVKMKEKGDIPEGYSVSREKKERFSLILESASTNQTSMYLCASSLLIAGSSYEQYFGPGTRLTVT.

The J gene is TRBJ1-4, the V gene TRBV6-5; D might be TRBD1 (6 bases). Trimming removed 5 bases from V and 1 base from J, with 8 bases in between. The CDR3 consists of 14 residues. Germline V lookup: CDR1 MNHEY, CDR2 SVGAGI. The CDR3 region has the DNA TGTGCCAGCAGTCTACAGGGAACTAATGAAAAACTGTTTTTT. Protein product: CASSLQGTNEKLFF.

CDR3 amino acids: CASSEYFLAGEGDTQYF. In nucleotides, the CDR3 is TGTGCCAGCAGTGAATATTTCCTAGCGGGAGAAGGTGATACGCAGTATTTT. The J gene is TRBJ2-3, the V gene TRBV25-1; 10 nucleotides match TRBD2. Germline loops: CDR1 MGHDK, CDR2 SYGVNS. The CDR3 runs 17 residues. V lost 0 bases and J lost 6; bases outside the gene matches: 9.

The V call is TRBV5-1, the J call TRBJ2-1, with TRBD1 identical over 7 bases. The length of the CDR3 is 15 residues. V gave up 3 bases and J gave up 6 bases; unmatched junction bases: 9. Per germline, CDR1 SGHRS and CDR2 YFSETQ. The CDR3 coding sequence is TGCGCCAGCAGCTCGCAGGGGGATACTCGCAATGAGCAGTTCTTC. Amino acid sequence: CASSSQGDTRNEQFF.

The gene calls are TRBV18 and TRBJ1-1; unclear D gene. Per the germline V gene, CDR1 is KGHSH and CDR2 is LQKENI. Trimming took off 0 bases at V and 7 bases at J, with 9 bases between the two ends. This CDR3 is 13 amino acids long. The CDR3 reads CASSPPPFYEAFF. The CDR3 DNA reads TGTGCCAGCTCACCACCCCCCTTTTATGAAGCTTTCTTT. The full variable domain, in which reference TRBV18 and TRBJ1-1 provide the parts outside the CDR3, is NAGVMQNPRHLVRRRGQEARLRCSPMKGHSHVYWYRQLPEEGLKFMVYLQKENIIDESGMPKERFSAEFPKEGPSILRIQQVVRGDSAAYFCASSPPPFYEAFFGQGTRLTVV.

The CDR3 sequence is CASSSLGGGYTF. Written as DNA, the CDR3 is TGTGCCAGCAGCTCCCTGGGGGGTGGCTACACCTTC. This rearrangement joins TRBV7-2 to TRBJ1-2, with a possible D match to TRBD1 (5 bases). CDR1 and CDR2 (germline): SGHTA, FQGNSA. The CDR3 runs 12 residues. V lost 4 bases, J lost 7 bases, and 10 bases lay in between.

The chain links TRBV11-2 to TRBJ2-3, with 10 positions matching TRBD2. V lost 5 bases, J lost 2 bases, and 10 bases stayed unmatched. Germline V gene sequence: CDR1 SGHAT, CDR2 FQNNGV. This CDR3 spans 17 amino acids. The CDR3 here is CASSPRTSGVDTDTQYF. CDR3 nucleotides: TGTGCCAGCAGCCCGAGGACTAGCGGAGTAGACACAGATACGCAGTATTTT.

The chain is built from TRBV18 and TRBJ1-1; TRBD1 might be the D (6 bases). The CDR3 has 15 residues. Germline lookup yields CDR1 KGHSH and CDR2 LQKENI. V gave up 1 base and J gave up 4 bases, with 13 bases separating them. CDR3 protein: CASSPRQVEVTEAFF. The CDR3 bases are TGTGCCAGCTCACCACGACAGGTCGAGGTCACTGAAGCTTTCTTT.

This clone has ten or more counts. The gene calls are TRBV30 and TRBJ1-2; 7 bases agree with TRBD1. V lost 5 bases to trimming and J lost 2 bases; unmatched junction nucleotides: 2. The germline CDR1 and CDR2 sequences are GTSNPN and SVGIG (reference sequence). The CDR3 covers 12 residues. CDR3 sequence (DNA): TGTGCCTGGGCAGGGGGGAACTATGGCTACACCTTC. This encodes CAWAGGNYGYTF. Combining the CDR3 with reference TRBV30 and TRBJ1-2 gives the whole variable domain SQTIHQWPATLVQPVGSPLSLECTVEGTSNPNLYWYRQAAGRGLQLLFYSVGIGQISSEVPQNLSASRPQDRQFILSSKKLLLSDSGFYLCAWAGGNYGYTFGSGTRLTVV.

The V call is TRBV6-2 or TRBV6-3, the J call TRBJ2-1, with TRBD2 matching over 8 bases. The J segment lost 2 bases and the V segment lost 2 bases, leaving 2 bases of the junction unmatched. Germline assignment: CDR1 MNHEY and CDR2 SVGEGT. The CDR3 totals 15 residues. CDR3 sequence reads: CASSYTGLAYNEQFF. The CDR3 nucleotides are TGTGCCAGCAGTTACACGGGACTAGCCTACAATGAGCAGTTCTTC.

CDR3 sequence: CASDGTGPTGELFF. In nucleotides, the CDR3 is TGTGCCAGCGATGGGACAGGTCCGACCGGGGAGCTGTTTTTT. The chain links TRBV25-1 to TRBJ2-2, with 8 positions matching TRBD1. This CDR3 spans 14 amino acids. J gave up 5 bases and V 8 bases, and 7 bases lay outside the gene matches. CDR1 is MGHDK, CDR2 SYGVNS, per germline.

The V call is TRBV5-4, the J call TRBJ1-2; 10 nucleotides match TRBD1. Germline CDR1 reads SGHNT; CDR2 reads YYREEE (reference sequence). The CDR3 is 14 amino acids. V shed 5 bases and J 4 bases; nucleotides not matched to a gene: 5. CDR3: CASRLDRGTYGYTF. CDR3 in DNA: TGTGCCAGCAGGCTGGACAGGGGGACCTATGGCTACACCTTC.

V usage is TRBV19 and J usage is TRBJ1-5; possibly TRBD1 for D (6 bases). Germline V CDR1 and CDR2: LNHDA, SQIVND (reference sequence). The CDR3 is made up of 14 amino acids. Trimming shortened V by 6 bases and J by 1 base, and 10 bases separated the two germline ends. The CDR3 sequence is CASRPGQSNQPQHF. CDR3 DNA: TGTGCCAGTAGGCCCGGACAGAGCAATCAGCCCCAGCATTTT.

The V gene is TRBV4-1, the J gene TRBJ1-6, with a tentative D call TRBD1 (5 bases). Germline CDR1 and CDR2: MGHRA and YSYEKL. With 2 bases removed from V and 7 bases from J, the gap between germline ends came to 12 bases. The CDR3 runs to 15 residues. The CDR3 sequence is CASSQHRRGNSPLHF. DNA for the CDR3: TGCGCCAGCAGCCAACACCGGCGGGGGAATTCACCCCTCCACTTT.

Details on this clone: In the same sample, other DNA sequences code for this CDR3. This rearrangement joins TRBV15 to TRBJ1-5, with 8 bases identical to TRBD1. Per the germline V gene, CDR1 is LNHNV and CDR2 is YYDKDF (reference sequence). The V gene end was trimmed by 0 bases and the J gene end by 4 bases; junction bases not matched to a gene: 2. CDR3 length: 15 residues. CDR3 amino acids: CATSRDGTGNQPQHF. The CDR3 nucleotides are TGTGCCACCAGCAGAGATGGGACAGGTAATCAGCCCCAGCATTTT.

This chain links TRBV6-4 with TRBJ2-2; 8 nucleotides match TRBD2. Trimming took 4 bases from V and 7 from J; bases not matched to a gene: 5. CDR3 size: 14 residues. The germline V gene encodes CDR1 MRHNA and CDR2 SNTAGT. CDR3 nucleotide sequence: TGTGCCAGCAGTGCTTCGGCGGGGGGCGGGGAGCTGTTTTTT. This sequence encodes CASSASAGGGELFF.

The chain is built from TRBV5-1 and TRBJ2-1; a possible D gene is TRBD1 (6 bases). The CDR3 loop spans 15 amino acids. Germline loops: CDR1 SGHRS, CDR2 YFSETQ. V was clipped by 0 bases and J by 3 bases, with 10 bases between them. The CDR3 nucleotides are TGCGCCAGCAGCTTGGTGCAGGGGAACTACAATGAGCAGTTCTTC. Translating it yields CASSLVQGNYNEQFF. Using reference TRBV5-1 and TRBJ2-1 for the parts outside the CDR3, the full variable domain is KAGVTQTPRYLIKTRGQQVTLSCSPISGHRSVSWYQQTPGQGLQFLFEYFSETQRNKGNFPGRFSGRQFSNSRSEMNVSTLELGDSALYLCASSLVQGNYNEQFFGPGTRLTVL.

The chain joins TRBV5-4 to TRBJ1-2; 12 positions agree with TRBD1. J lost 4 bases, V lost 4 bases, and 8 bases had no gene match. Germline lookup yields CDR1 SGHNT and CDR2 YYREEE (reference sequence). The CDR3 is 16 amino acids. Here the CDR3 reads CASSTGTGGFLYGYTF. CDR3 DNA: TGTGCCAGCAGCACCGGGACAGGGGGCTTTCTCTATGGCTACACCTTC. Full variable domain (rest looked up from reference TRBV5-4 and TRBJ1-2): ETGVTQSPTHLIKTRGQQVTLRCSSQSGHNTVSWYQQALGQGPQFIFQYYREEENGRGNFPPRFSGLQFPNYSSELNVNALELDDSALYLCASSTGTGGFLYGYTFGSGTRLTVV.

The genes are TRBV6-5 and TRBJ1-5, with TRBD1 matching over 7 bases. Trimming removed 9 bases from V and 0 bases from J; junction bases left unmatched: 8. Germline V CDR1 and CDR2: MNHEY, SVGAGI. This CDR3 has 15 amino acids. CDR3 sequence: CASRTTGPSNQPQHF. For the CDR3, the DNA is TGTGCCAGTAGAACGACAGGGCCTAGCAATCAGCCCCAGCATTTT.

The chain is built from TRBV19 and TRBJ1-2, with TRBD1 matching over 9 bases. Germline loops: CDR1 LNHDA, CDR2 SQIVND (reference sequence). J gave up 3 bases and V 5 bases, and 13 bases lay outside the gene matches. This CDR3 spans 17 amino acids. The CDR3 loop is CASSSQYRGQLDYGYTF. In DNA, the CDR3 is TGTGCCAGTAGTTCTCAGTACAGGGGGCAGTTGGACTATGGCTACACCTTC. The full variable domain, rest sourced from reference TRBV19 and TRBJ1-2, is DGGITQSPKYLFRKEGQNVTLSCEQNLNHDAMYWYRQDPGQGLRLIYYSQIVNDFQKGDIAEGYSVSREKKESFPLTVTSAQKNPTAFYLCASSSQYRGQLDYGYTFGSGTRLTVV.

J is TRBJ1-2 and V is TRBV4-1; possibly TRBD1 for D (5 bases). The CDR3 covers 14 residues. Per the germline V gene, CDR1 is MGHRA and CDR2 is YSYEKL. The V and J ends lost 0 bases and 6 bases respectively, with 11 bases between them. CDR3 DNA sequence: TGCGCCAGCAGCCAAGAAAGAGGACACCATGGCTACACCTTC. This codes for CASSQERGHHGYTF.

The chain joins TRBV5-1 to TRBJ2-7; TRBD2 matches at 7 bases. Looked up from germline, CDR1 is SGHRS and CDR2 is YFSETQ. The CDR3 spans 14 residues. Trimming cost V 0 bases and J 5 bases; bases outside gene matches: 5. CDR3 sequence reads: CASSLVGGLNEQYF. The CDR3, as DNA: TGCGCCAGCAGCTTGGTGGGAGGGCTGAACGAGCAGTACTTC.

To note about this clone: The sample holds other DNA sequences that translate to the same CDR3. The chain recombines TRBV5-1 with TRBJ2-5, with D tentatively TRBD1 (5 bases). The V end lost 0 bases, the J end lost 3 bases, and 9 bases lay between the germline ends. The CDR3 has 14 amino acids. Looked up from germline, CDR1 is SGHRS and CDR2 is YFSETQ. The CDR3 loop is CASSLAQGKETQYF. CDR3 DNA: TGCGCCAGCAGCTTGGCCCAGGGTAAAGAGACCCAGTACTTC.

This chain connects TRBV9 to TRBJ2-7; maybe TRBD1 (6 bases). V was cut by 0 bases and J by 5 bases, with 9 bases left in between. The CDR3 extends over 13 amino acids. Germline-derived CDR1 and CDR2 are SGDLS and YYNGEE. The CDR3 nucleotides are TGTGCCAGCAGCGTAGAACACAGGGACGAGCAGTACTTC. This gives the protein CASSVEHRDEQYF.

The chain carries TRBV7-2 and TRBJ1-6; no clear D. The CDR3 sequence is 13 residues long. V was pared by 1 base and J by 6 bases, with 4 bases between. Germline assignment: CDR1 SGHTA and CDR2 FQGNSA. The CDR3 loop reads CASSLDSNSPLHF. CDR3 in DNA: TGTGCCAGCAGCTTAGACAGTAATTCACCCCTCCACTTT.

CDR3 bases: TGCGCCAGCAGCCAAAGGCAGGGGGACTACGAGCAGTACTTC. It specifies CASSQRQGDYEQYF. V gene TRBV4-1 combines with J gene TRBJ2-7; 7 bases line up with TRBD1. CDR1 is MGHRA, CDR2 YSYEKL, per germline. Trimming took 2 bases from V and 3 from J; bases not matched to a gene: 4. This CDR3 comprises 14 residues.